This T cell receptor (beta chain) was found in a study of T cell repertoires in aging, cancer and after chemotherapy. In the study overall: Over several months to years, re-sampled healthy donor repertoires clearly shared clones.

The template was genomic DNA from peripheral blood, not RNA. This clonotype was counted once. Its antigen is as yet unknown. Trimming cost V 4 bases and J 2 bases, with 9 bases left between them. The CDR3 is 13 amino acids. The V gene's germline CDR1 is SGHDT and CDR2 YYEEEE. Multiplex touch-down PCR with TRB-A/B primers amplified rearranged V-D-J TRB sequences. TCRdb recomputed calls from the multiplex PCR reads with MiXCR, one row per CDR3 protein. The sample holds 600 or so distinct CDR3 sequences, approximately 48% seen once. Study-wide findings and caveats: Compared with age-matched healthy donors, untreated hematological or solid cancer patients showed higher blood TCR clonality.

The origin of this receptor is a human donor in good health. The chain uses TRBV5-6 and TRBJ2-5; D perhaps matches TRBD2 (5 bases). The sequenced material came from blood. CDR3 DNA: TGTGCCAGCAGCCAAGAGCGGCAAGAGACCCAGTACTTC. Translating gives CASSQERQETQYF.